This is a list of T cell receptor beta chains from one sample in a study of response to subunit inactivated influenza vaccine. TCRdb analysed the RT-PCR reads with MiXCR anew, one entry per CDR3 protein. The data contain 650,000 or so distinct CDR3 sequences, 11% to 15% of them singletons. The sample in question was PBMCs from blood, obtained less than 15 days before vaccination. The origin of the receptors is a man aged 45-65 years who received an inactivated influenza vaccine. Both conserved end residues are part of each CDR3. D genes are given only for firm matches. The size of a clone is reported for some rows only, either as once, few or many, or as a class for expanded clones.

DNA: TGTGCCAGCAGCCAAGCTTTTGTCAGGAGGCACGGGGCAGCTTTCTTT
CDR3: CASSQAFVRRHGAAFF
D: -
size: few
J: TRBJ1-1
V: TRBV4-2

DNA: TGTGCCAGCAGTTTTGAGAACACCGGGGAGCTGTTTTTT
CDR3: CASSFENTGELFF
D: -
size: many
J: TRBJ2-2
V: TRBV12-3/TRBV12-4

DNA: TGTGCCAGCAGTTCCAAAACAGGGGTAAACTTCTATGGCTACACCTTC
CDR3: CASSSKTGVNFYGYTF
D: TRBD1
size: -
J: TRBJ1-2
V: TRBV28

DNA: TGCGCCAGCAGCCGCCAGGGGGGCAGGGGTGAGCAGTTCTTC
CDR3: CASSRQGGRGEQFF
D: -
size: -
J: TRBJ2-1
V: TRBV5-1

DNA: TGTGCCAGCAGCTCGTCGGAAGTCGGGGAGCTGTTTTTT
CDR3: CASSSSEVGELFF
D: -
size: -
J: TRBJ2-2
V: TRBV7-3

DNA: TGTGCCAGCAGCACGACCCGGACAGGGGGCACCGGGGAGCTGTTTTTT
CDR3: CASSTTRTGGTGELFF
D: TRBD1
size: -
J: TRBJ2-2
V: TRBV6-2/TRBV6-3

DNA: TGTGCCAGCAGTAAGGGACTAGCGGGATATTCGGAGACCCAGTACTTC
CDR3: CASSKGLAGYSETQYF
D: TRBD2
size: few
J: TRBJ2-5
V: TRBV27

DNA: TGTGCCACCAGCAGACGCCCTTGGACAAATCAAGAGACCCAGTACTTC
CDR3: CATSRRPWTNQETQYF
D: -
size: -
J: TRBJ2-5
V: TRBV15

DNA: TGCAGCGTTGAAGAGGGGGCCAGGGGCACTGAAGCTTTCTTT
CDR3: CSVEEGARGTEAFF
D: -
size: few
J: TRBJ1-1
V: TRBV29-1

DNA: TGTGCCAGCAGTGTCCTTCGGGACAGCGGAGGGTACGAGCAGTACTTC
CDR3: CASSVLRDSGGYEQYF
D: -
size: many
J: TRBJ2-7
V: TRBV2

DNA: TGCGCCAGCAGCCTCGGGACGTTCCCCGATACGCAGTATTTT
CDR3: CASSLGTFPDTQYF
D: -
size: -
J: TRBJ2-3
V: TRBV5-1

DNA: TGCGCCAGCAGCTTTTCAGCCTACAATGAGCAGTTCTTC
CDR3: CASSFSAYNEQFF
D: -
size: few
J: TRBJ2-1
V: TRBV5-1

DNA: TGCGCCAGCAGGATCGGAGCCCAAGAGACCCAGTACTTC
CDR3: CASRIGAQETQYF
D: -
size: few
J: TRBJ2-5
V: TRBV10-2